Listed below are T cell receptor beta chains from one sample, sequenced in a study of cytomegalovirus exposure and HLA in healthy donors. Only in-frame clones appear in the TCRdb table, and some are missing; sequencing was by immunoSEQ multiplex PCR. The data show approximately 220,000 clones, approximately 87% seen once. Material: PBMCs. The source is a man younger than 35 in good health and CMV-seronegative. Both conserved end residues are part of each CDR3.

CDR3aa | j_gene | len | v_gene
CSALGQETYEQYF | TRBJ2-7 | 13 | TRBV29-1
CASSGTGYTDTQYF | TRBJ2-3 | 14 | TRBV7-3
CAWSRNVGGDMGMNTEAFF | TRBJ1-1 | 19 | TRBV30
CASSVGRDYTDTQYF | TRBJ2-3 | 15 | TRBV5-1
CASSSKWDGGPYGYTF | TRBJ1-2 | 16 | TRBV5-6
CASSLDGYSMRADTQYF | TRBJ2-3 | 17 | TRBV11-3
CASSQGTGDSPLHF | TRBJ1-6 | 14 | TRBV27
CASSVTEFQETQYF | TRBJ2-5 | 14 | TRBV9
CASSKGASRGPFSNYGYTF | TRBJ1-2 | 19 | TRBV21-1
CAWSGRAGATDTQYF | TRBJ2-3 | 15 | TRBV30
CASSFNQGLGEQFF | TRBJ2-1 | 14 | TRBV6-5
CASSFFGGGNEQFF | TRBJ2-1 | 14 | TRBV5-6
CASSLAGSKGANEKLFF | TRBJ1-4 | 17 | TRBV5-4
CASSSISQGNTEAFF | TRBJ1-1 | 15 | TRBV5-1
CASSLPTVNEKLFF | TRBJ1-4 | 14 | TRBV28
CASSPTGGQGAGGSPLHF | TRBJ1-6 | 18 | TRBV9
CASSPWAGLGTEAFF | TRBJ1-1 | 15 | TRBV9
CASSRESQRQQFF | TRBJ2-1 | 13 | TRBV5-6
CATSRDPGGPDEQFF | TRBJ2-1 | 15 | TRBV15
CASSWGDYNEQFF | TRBJ2-1 | 13 | TRBV11-2
CASNKHNYGYTF | TRBJ1-2 | 12 | TRBV6-1
CASSPQGAIYEQYF | TRBJ2-7 | 14 | TRBV2
CASSQEPAGDWTQYF | TRBJ2-3 | 15 | TRBV4-3
CASSVGWERNTEAFF | TRBJ1-1 | 15 | TRBV9
CASSYSPRQGSYEQYF | TRBJ2-7 | 16 | TRBV6-5
CASSPLRLAGGYEQYF | TRBJ2-7 | 16 | TRBV23-1
CATSRSGGGYQPQHF | TRBJ1-5 | 15 | TRBV15
CASSTRGNYGYTF | TRBJ1-2 | 13 | TRBV28
CASRGLAGGYNEQFF | TRBJ2-1 | 15 | TRBV5-4
CASSKTSGRYNEQFF | TRBJ2-1 | 15 | TRBV7-2
CASSLAPGQGEETQYF | TRBJ2-5 | 16 | TRBV5-4
CASSSSTGGAGNTIYF | TRBJ1-3 | 16 | TRBV5-1
CASSFSVANSPLHF | TRBJ1-6 | 14 | TRBV27
CASSLGLGSAEQYF | TRBJ2-7 | 14 | TRBV5-6
CASSPGQFNSPLHF | TRBJ1-6 | 14 | TRBV28
CSALPWTGQSDTQYF | TRBJ2-3 | 15 | TRBV29-1
CASSLAGGENYGYTF | TRBJ1-2 | 15 | TRBV5-1
CASSLGDSKSTF | TRBJ1-2 | 12 | TRBV5-4
CASSLEGVTQYF | TRBJ2-3 | 12 | TRBV11-2
CASTIRAGGSSYNEQFF | TRBJ2-1 | 17 | TRBV2
CAIHSNTGELFF | TRBJ2-2 | 12 | TRBV10-3
CASSLQGLEMGSPLHF | TRBJ1-6 | 16 | TRBV6-5
CASSQDRVIYGYTF | TRBJ1-2 | 14 | TRBV6-5
CARKHPAEKTYEQYF | TRBJ2-7 | 15 | TRBV5-3
CASSLDQGQDEKLFF | TRBJ1-4 | 15 | TRBV5-1
CASSHRGRPEKLFF | TRBJ1-4 | 14 | TRBV6-6
CASSRDRVGNSPLHF | TRBJ1-6 | 15 | TRBV6-1